The present T cell receptor (beta chain) was sequenced within a study of CD8 T cells in Susac syndrome. The authors reverse transcribed about 0.45 to 1 ug RNA with random hexamers. TCR beta CDR3 was amplified by immunoSEQ covering 54 Vbeta and 13 Jbeta. TCRdb ran MiXCR on the immunoSEQ multiplex PCR reads and lists one entry per CDR3 protein. Among nearly 70,000 distinct CDR3 sequences listed, just under 95% were seen once. Germline V gene sequence: CDR1 SQVTM, CDR2 ANQGSEA. Trimming pared 7 bases from V and 6 bases from J, leaving 9 bases between. The length of the CDR3 is 10 residues. V is TRBV29-1 and J is TRBJ1-1; D is ambiguous. The sequence derives from a human donor in good health. Sequencing was performed on CD8+ T cells from PBMCs. CDR3: CSAEISEAFF. CDR3 DNA sequence: TGCAGCGCGGAGATTTCTGAAGCTTTCTTT.